A single T cell receptor (beta chain) is shown here with its context. Its antigen is unknown. The data originate from a study of cytomegalovirus exposure and HLA in healthy donors. Findings and limits, study-wide: When analyzed later, a missense DCLRE1C variant was found to be linked to TCR beta V- and J-gene trimming. Cytomegalovirus-associated status was assigned to 164 TCR beta chains.

With 60 Vbeta and 13 Jbeta primers, the PCR was carried out. The table came from immunoSEQ multiplex PCR; TCRdb's copy has only in-frame clones and leaves some out. Its table records fewer than 150,000 clones. The germline gives CDR1 MDHEN, CDR2 SYDVKM. The J segment lost 4 bases and the V segment lost 5 bases, leaving 7 bases of the junction unmatched. The CDR3 is 15 residues long. The sample consisted of PBMCs. The receptor's source is a middle-aged man in good health and CMV-seronegative. This chain links TRBV28 with TRBJ2-5; 10 bases align to TRBD1. CDR3 sequence (DNA): TGTGCCAGCAGTAGCCCTGGGACAGGGGTAGAGACCCAGTACTTC. Its protein product is CASSSPGTGVETQYF. The variable domain in full, completed from reference TRBV28 and TRBJ2-5, reads DVKVTQSSRYLVKRTGEKVFLECVQDMDHENMFWYRQDPGLGLRLIYFSYDVKMKEKGDIPEGYSVSREKKERFSLILESASTNQTSMYLCASSSPGTGVETQYFGPGTRLLVL.